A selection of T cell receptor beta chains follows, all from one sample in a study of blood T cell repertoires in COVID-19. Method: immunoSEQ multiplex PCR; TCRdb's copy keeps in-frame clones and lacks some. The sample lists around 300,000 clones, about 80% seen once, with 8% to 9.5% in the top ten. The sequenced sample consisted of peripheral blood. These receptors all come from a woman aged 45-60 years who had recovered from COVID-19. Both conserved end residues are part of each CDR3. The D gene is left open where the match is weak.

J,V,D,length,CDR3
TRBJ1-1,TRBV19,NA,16,CASSIEWGVQNTEAFF
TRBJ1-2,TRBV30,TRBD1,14,CAWSVTGGFYGYTF
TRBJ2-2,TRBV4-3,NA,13,CASSPPNTGELFF
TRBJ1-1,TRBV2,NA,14,CASIISPGDGEAFF
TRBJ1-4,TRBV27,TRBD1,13,CASTTGVGEKLFF
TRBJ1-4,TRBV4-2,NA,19,CASSQDPGGGDGTNEKLFF
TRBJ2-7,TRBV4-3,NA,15,CASSQELAGSRRQYF
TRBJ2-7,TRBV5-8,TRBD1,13,CASTRRGHYEQYF
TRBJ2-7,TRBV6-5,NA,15,CASSSRGTMSYEQYF
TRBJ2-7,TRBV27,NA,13,CASSSPNTYEQYF
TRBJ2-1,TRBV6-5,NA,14,CASSSAVSYNEQFF
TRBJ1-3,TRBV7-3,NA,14,CASSTGQPGNTIYF
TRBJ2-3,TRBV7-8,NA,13,CASSQPYTDTQYF
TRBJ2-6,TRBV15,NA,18,CATSRAPGSSSGANVLTF
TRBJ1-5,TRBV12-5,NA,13,CASGLESGQPQHF
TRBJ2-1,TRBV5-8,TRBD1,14,CASSRDSAFREQFF
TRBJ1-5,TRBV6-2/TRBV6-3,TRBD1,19,CASSAMYGSGTGGLQPQHF
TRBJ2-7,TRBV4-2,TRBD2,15,CASSQGASGNYEQYF
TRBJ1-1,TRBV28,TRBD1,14,CASSLRGRWTEAFF
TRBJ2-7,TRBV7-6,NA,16,CASSLGRAVRSYEQYF
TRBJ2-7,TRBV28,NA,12,CASSPGTYEQYF
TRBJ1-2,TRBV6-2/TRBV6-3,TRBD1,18,CASSSSGDRGRRVYGYTF
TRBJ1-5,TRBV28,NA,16,CASRRGGSTSNQPQHF
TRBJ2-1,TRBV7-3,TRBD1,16,CASSLGTGLGNSEQFF
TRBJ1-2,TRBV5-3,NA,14,CARSRGQTYYGYTF
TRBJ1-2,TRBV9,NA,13,CASSAYSRGHYTF
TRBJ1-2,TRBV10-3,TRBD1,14,CAISEQVTGPGYTF
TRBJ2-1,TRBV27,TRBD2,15,CASSLGLAGGYEQFF
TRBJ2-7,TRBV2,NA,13,CASSGQGYGEQYF
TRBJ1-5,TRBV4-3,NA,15,CASSQGGAKFQPQHF
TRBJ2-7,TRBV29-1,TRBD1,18,CSVEDLPDRGFRVDEQYF
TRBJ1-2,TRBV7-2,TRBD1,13,CASSWDRVYGYTF
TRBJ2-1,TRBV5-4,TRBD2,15,CASSRSGGPVNEQFF
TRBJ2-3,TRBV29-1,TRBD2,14,CSVRTSGNTDTQYF
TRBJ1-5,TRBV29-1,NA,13,CSVGGTYRAPQHF
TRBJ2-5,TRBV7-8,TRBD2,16,CASSSLAGGFPPTQYF